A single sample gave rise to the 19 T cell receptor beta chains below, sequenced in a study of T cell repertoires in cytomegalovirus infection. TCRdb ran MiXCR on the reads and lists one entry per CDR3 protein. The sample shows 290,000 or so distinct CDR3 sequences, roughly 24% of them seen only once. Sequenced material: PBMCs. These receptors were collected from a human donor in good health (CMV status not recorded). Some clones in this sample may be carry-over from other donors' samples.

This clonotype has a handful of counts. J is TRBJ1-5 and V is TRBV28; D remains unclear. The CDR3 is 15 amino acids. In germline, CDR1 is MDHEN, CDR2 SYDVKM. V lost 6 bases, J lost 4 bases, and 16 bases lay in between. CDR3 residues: CASSPEGTVNQPQHF. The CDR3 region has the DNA TGTGCCAGCAGCCCCGAAGGAACTGTGAATCAGCCCCAGCATTTT.

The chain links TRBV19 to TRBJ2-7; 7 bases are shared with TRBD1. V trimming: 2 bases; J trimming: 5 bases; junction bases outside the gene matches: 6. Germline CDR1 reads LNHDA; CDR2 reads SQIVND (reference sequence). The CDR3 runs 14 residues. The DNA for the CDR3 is TGTGCCAGTAGTATAAGGACAGGATCGGACGAGCAGTACTTC. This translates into CASSIRTGSDEQYF.

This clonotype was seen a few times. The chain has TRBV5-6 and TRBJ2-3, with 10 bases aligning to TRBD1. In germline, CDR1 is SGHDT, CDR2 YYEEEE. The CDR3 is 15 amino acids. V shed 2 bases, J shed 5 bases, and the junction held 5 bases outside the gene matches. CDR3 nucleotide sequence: TGTGCCAGCAGCTTCAGGACAGGGGGGGTAGATACGCAGTATTTT. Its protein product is CASSFRTGGVDTQYF.

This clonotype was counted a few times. The CDR3 region has the DNA TGCAGCGTTGGCCCGGGACAGGGGAAATACGAGCAGTACTTC. It yields the protein CSVGPGQGKYEQYF. The chain couples TRBV29-1 to TRBJ2-7; 10 bases map to TRBD1. Trimming took 4 bases from V and 4 from J; bases not matched to a gene: 7. Germline V gene data show CDR1 as SQVTM and CDR2 as ANQGSEA. The CDR3 is 14 residues long.

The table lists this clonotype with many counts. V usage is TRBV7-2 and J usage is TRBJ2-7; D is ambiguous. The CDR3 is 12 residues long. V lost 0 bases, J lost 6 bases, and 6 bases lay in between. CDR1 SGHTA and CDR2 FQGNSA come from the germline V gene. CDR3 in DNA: TGTGCCAGCAGCTTAGCGCTAAGCGAGCAGTACTTC. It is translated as CASSLALSEQYF.

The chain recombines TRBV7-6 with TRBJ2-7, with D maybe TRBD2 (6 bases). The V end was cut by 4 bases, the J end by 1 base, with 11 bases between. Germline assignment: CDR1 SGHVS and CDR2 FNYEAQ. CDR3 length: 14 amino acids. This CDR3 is CASSSGDPSYEQYF. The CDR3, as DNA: TGTGCCAGCAGCTCGGGGGACCCATCCTACGAGCAGTACTTC. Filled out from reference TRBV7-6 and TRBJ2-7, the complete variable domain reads GAGVSQSPRYKVTKRGQDVALRCDPISGHVSLYWYRQALGQGPEFLTYFNYEAQQDKSGLPNDRFSAERPEGSISTLTIQRTEQRDSAMYRCASSSGDPSYEQYFGPGTRLTVT.

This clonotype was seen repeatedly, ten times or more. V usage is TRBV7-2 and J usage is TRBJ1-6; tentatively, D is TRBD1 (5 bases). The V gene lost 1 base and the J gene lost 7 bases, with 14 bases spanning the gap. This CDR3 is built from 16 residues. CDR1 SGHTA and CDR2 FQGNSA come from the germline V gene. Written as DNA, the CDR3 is TGTGCCAGCAGCTTAGTTGTGGGGGGATCAAATTCACCCCTCCACTTT. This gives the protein CASSLVVGGSNSPLHF.

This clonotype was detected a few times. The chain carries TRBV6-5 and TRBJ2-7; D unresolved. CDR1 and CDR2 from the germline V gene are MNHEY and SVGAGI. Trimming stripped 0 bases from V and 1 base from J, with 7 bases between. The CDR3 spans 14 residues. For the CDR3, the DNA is TGTGCCAGCAGTTACTCGACGGAATCCTACGAGCAGTACTTC. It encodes CASSYSTESYEQYF.

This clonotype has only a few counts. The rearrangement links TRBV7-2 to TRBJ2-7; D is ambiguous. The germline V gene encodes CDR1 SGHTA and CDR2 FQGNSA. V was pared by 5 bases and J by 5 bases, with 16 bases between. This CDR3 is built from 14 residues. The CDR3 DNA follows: TGTGCCAGCAGCCCAAGACCTACGACCCACGAGCAGTACTTC. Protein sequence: CASSPRPTTHEQYF.

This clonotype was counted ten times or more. The CDR3 loop is CASSPDNYEQYF. CDR3 coding DNA: TGTGCCAGCAGCCCAGACAATTACGAGCAGTACTTC. The V call is TRBV7-9, the J call TRBJ2-7; the D is unclear. Germline-derived CDR1 and CDR2 are SEHNR and FQNEAQ (reference sequence). The CDR3 contains 12 residues. V was pared by 5 bases and J by 4 bases, with 9 bases between.

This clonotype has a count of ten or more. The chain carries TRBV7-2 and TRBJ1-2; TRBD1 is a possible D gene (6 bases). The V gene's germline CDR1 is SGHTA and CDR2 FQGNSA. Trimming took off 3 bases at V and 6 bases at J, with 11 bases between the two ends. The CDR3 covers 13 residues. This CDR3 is CASSFQQGNGYTF. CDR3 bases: TGTGCCAGCAGCTTCCAACAGGGTAATGGCTACACCTTC.

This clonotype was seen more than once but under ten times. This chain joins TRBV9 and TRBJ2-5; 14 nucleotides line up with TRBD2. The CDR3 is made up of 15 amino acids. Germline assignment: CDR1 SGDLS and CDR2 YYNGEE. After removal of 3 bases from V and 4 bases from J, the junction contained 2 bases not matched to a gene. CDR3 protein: CASSETSGGGETQYF. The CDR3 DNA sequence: TGTGCCAGCAGCGAGACTAGCGGGGGGGGAGAGACCCAGTACTTC. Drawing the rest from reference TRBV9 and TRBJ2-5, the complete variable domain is DSGVTQTPKHLITATGQRVTLRCSPRSGDLSVYWYQQSLDQGLQFLIQYYNGEERAKGNILERFSAQQFPDLHSELNLSSLELGDSALYFCASSETSGGGETQYFGPGTRLLVL.

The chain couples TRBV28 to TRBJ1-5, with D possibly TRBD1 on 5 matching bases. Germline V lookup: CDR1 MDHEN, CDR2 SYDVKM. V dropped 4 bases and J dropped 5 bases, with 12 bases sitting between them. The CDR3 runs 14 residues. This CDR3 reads CASSSTVEYQPQHF. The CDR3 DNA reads TGTGCCAGCAGTTCGACAGTTGAGTATCAGCCCCAGCATTTT.

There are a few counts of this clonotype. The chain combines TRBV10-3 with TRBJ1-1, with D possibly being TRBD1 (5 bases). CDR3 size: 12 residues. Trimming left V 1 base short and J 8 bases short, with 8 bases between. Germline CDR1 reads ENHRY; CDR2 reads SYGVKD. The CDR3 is CAISEFRGEAFF. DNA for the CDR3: TGTGCCATCAGTGAGTTCCGGGGCGAAGCTTTCTTT.

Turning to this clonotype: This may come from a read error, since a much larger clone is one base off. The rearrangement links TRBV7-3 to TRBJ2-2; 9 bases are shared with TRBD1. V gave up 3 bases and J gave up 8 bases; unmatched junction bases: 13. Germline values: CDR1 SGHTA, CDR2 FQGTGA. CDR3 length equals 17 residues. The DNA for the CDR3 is TGTGCCAGCAGCTTCCTTCCCGGGACAGGGTCTTTAGGGGAGCTGTTTTTT. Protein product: CASSFLPGTGSLGELFF.

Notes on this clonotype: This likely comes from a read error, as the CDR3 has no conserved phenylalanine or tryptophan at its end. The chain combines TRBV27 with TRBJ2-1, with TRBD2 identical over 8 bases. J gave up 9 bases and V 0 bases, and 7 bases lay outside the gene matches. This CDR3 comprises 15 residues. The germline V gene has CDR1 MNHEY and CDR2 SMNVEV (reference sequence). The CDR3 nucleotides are TGTGCCAGCAGTTTATCGACCAGCGGGGGAGGTGAGCAGTTCTTA. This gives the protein CASSLSTSGGGEQFL.

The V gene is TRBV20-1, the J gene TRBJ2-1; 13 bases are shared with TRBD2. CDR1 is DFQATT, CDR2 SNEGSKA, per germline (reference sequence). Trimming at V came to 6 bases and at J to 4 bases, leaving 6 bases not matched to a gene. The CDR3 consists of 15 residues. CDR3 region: CSAWTSGSVYNEQFF. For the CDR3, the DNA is TGCAGTGCATGGACTAGCGGGAGTGTTTACAATGAGCAGTTCTTC.

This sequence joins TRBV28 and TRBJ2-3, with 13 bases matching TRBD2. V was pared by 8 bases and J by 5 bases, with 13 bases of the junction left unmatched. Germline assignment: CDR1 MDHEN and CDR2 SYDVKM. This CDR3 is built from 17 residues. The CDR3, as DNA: TGTGCCAGCCCTCCAATCGGACTAGCGGGAGAAGGAGATACGCAGTATTTT. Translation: CASPPIGLAGEGDTQYF.

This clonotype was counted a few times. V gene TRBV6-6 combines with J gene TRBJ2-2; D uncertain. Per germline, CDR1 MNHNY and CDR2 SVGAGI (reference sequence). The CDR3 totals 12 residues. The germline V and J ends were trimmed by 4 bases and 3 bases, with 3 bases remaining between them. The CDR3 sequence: CASSFDTGELFF. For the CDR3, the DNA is TGTGCCAGCAGTTTCGACACCGGGGAGCTGTTTTTT.